Presented here are 19 T cell receptor beta chains from one specimen sequenced in a study of blood T cell repertoires in COVID-19 (dated by TCRdb to the early 2020s). The protocol used for the library was the immunoSEQ multiplex PCR assay. The table was pulled from immuneACCESS by TCRdb, which kept in-frame rearrangements only. Such tables lose some clones; where checked, under half of the loss comes from unresolved V genes, and the rest has no known cause. This sample is represented by roughly 180,000 clones; approximately 80% of them were singletons. The ten largest clones represent 13% to 15% of the sample. Sequenced sample: PBMCs or T cells enriched from blood (not recorded which). Every receptor here comes from a man between 60 and 75 years old who had been exposed to COVID-19.

This clone showed up just once. This chain joins TRBV29-1 and TRBJ1-1, with 12 bases that match TRBD1. This CDR3 has 15 residues. Germline CDR1 and CDR2: SQVTM and ANQGSEA. With 8 bases clipped from V and 4 bases from J, the junction kept 11 bases outside the gene matches. The CDR3 reads CSTRGTGGRGTEAFF. The CDR3 nucleotides are TGCAGCACAAGAGGGACAGGGGGCCGGGGCACTGAAGCTTTCTTT.

This clone was counted between two and nine times. V usage is TRBV7-2 and J usage is TRBJ2-3; D unresolved. This CDR3 is built from 14 residues. Trimming removed 1 base from V and 2 bases from J, with 7 bases in between. CDR1 SGHTA and CDR2 FQGNSA come from the germline V gene. CDR3 residues: CASSLGGFTDTQYF. Written as DNA, the CDR3 is TGTGCCAGCAGCTTAGGAGGATTCACAGATACGCAGTATTTT.

This clone occurred once. The chain joins TRBV29-1 to TRBJ1-2, with TRBD1 matching 7 bases. Losses at the gene ends were 8 bases for V and 4 bases for J; bases not matched to a gene: 10. Germline V gene sequence: CDR1 SQVTM, CDR2 ANQGSEA. The CDR3 extends over 13 amino acids. The CDR3 loop reads CSYLGTVPYGYTF. In nucleotides, the CDR3 is TGCAGCTACTTGGGGACAGTCCCCTATGGCTACACCTTC.

The CDR3 loop is CSALQYSNTEAFF. DNA of the CDR3: TGCAGCGCATTACAGTACTCGAACACTGAAGCTTTCTTT. The rearrangement links TRBV29-1 to TRBJ1-1; D is undetermined. This CDR3 has 13 residues. In germline, CDR1 is SQVTM, CDR2 ANQGSEA. The V and J ends lost 7 bases and 1 base respectively, with 13 bases between them.

This clone came up once. The chain is built from TRBV6-5 and TRBJ1-5; D not certain. V gave up 5 bases and J gave up 6 bases, with 17 bases separating them. Germline-derived CDR1 and CDR2 are MNHEY and SVGAGI. The CDR3 sequence is 15 residues long. The CDR3 loop reads CASSPPGSGSQPQHF. The CDR3 DNA is TGTGCCAGCAGTCCCCCGGGGTCCGGCAGTCAGCCCCAGCATTTT.

This clone was recorded only once. The V call is TRBV19, the J call TRBJ2-2, with 14 positions matching TRBD2. CDR1 LNHDA and CDR2 SQIVND come from the germline V gene (reference sequence). V shed 5 bases, J shed 3 bases, and the junction held 5 bases outside the gene matches. The CDR3 length is 17 residues. CDR3 region: CASSLATSGRDTGELFF. CDR3 nucleotide sequence: TGTGCCAGTAGTCTCGCGACTAGCGGGAGGGACACCGGGGAGCTGTTTTTT.

The rearrangement links TRBV10-2 to TRBJ2-3, with TRBD2 matching 7 bases. The germline gives CDR1 WSHSY, CDR2 SAAADI. This CDR3 spans 17 amino acids. Trimming removed 4 bases from V and 2 bases from J; junction bases left unmatched: 12. The CDR3 nucleotides read TGCGCCAGCAGTGGGTCTCCTAGCGGATCGTTCACAGATACGCAGTATTTT. It translates to CASSGSPSGSFTDTQYF.

The CDR3 protein is CAIDSGSSTDTQYF. The CDR3 DNA sequence: TGTGCCATCGACTCCGGTTCTAGCACAGATACGCAGTATTTT. This rearrangement joins TRBV19 to TRBJ2-3, with D hard to call. The CDR3 contains 14 residues. Germline lookup yields CDR1 LNHDA and CDR2 SQIVND (reference sequence). V was cut by 10 bases and J by 0 bases, with 14 bases left in between. Full variable domain (missing parts from reference TRBV19 and TRBJ2-3): DGGITQSPKYLFRKEGQNVTLSCEQNLNHDAMYWYRQDPGQGLRLIYYSQIVNDFQKGDIAEGYSVSREKKESFPLTVTSAQKNPTAFYLCAIDSGSSTDTQYFGPGTRLTVL.

A single count supports this clone. This CDR3 reads CASRVGQPNGYTF. The DNA of the CDR3 is TGTGCCAGCAGGGTGGGACAGCCGAATGGCTACACCTTC. The chain couples TRBV12-3 or TRBV12-4 to TRBJ1-2, with 7 bases fitting TRBD1. Trimming took 6 bases from V and 6 from J; bases not matched to a gene: 7. The CDR3 sequence is 13 residues long.

This clone has just one count. The chain couples TRBV7-2 to TRBJ1-1; 7 nucleotides line up with TRBD1. V lost 3 bases and J lost 2; bases outside the gene matches: 6. The germline gives CDR1 SGHTA, CDR2 FQGNSA. The CDR3 has 15 residues. The CDR3 region is CASSFPGQINTEAFF. The DNA for the CDR3 is TGTGCCAGCAGCTTTCCGGGACAGATTAACACTGAAGCTTTCTTT.

The V call is TRBV28, the J call TRBJ1-4; 9 nucleotides agree with TRBD1. Germline assignment: CDR1 MDHEN and CDR2 SYDVKM. V shed 6 bases, J shed 7 bases, and the junction held 6 bases outside the gene matches. CDR3 length: 14 amino acids. CDR3 DNA sequence: TGTGCCAGCAGCGTTCCGGGACAGGGTGAAAAACTGTTTTTT. Its protein is CASSVPGQGEKLFF. The full variable domain, completed using reference TRBV28 and TRBJ1-4, is DVKVTQSSRYLVKRTGEKVFLECVQDMDHENMFWYRQDPGLGLRLIYFSYDVKMKEKGDIPEGYSVSREKKERFSLILESASTNQTSMYLCASSVPGQGEKLFFGSGTQLSVL.

The chain is built from TRBV6-4 and TRBJ2-7; D is perhaps TRBD2 (5 bases). Germline values: CDR1 MRHNA, CDR2 SNTAGT. The V end lost 2 bases, the J end lost 1 base, and 15 bases lay between the germline ends. CDR3 size: 16 residues. The CDR3 region has the DNA TGTGCCAGCAGTGACGAGGACTCCGAGGTGTCCTACGAGCAGTACTTC. Residues: CASSDEDSEVSYEQYF.

V is TRBV19 and J is TRBJ1-5; 10 nucleotides match TRBD1. Unmatched junction bases numbered 6, after V lost 4 bases and J lost 6 bases. Per the germline V gene, CDR1 is LNHDA and CDR2 is SQIVND (reference sequence). The CDR3 totals 15 residues. CDR3 in amino acids: CASSTRTGGTQPQHF. As DNA, the CDR3 is TGTGCCAGTAGTACCCGGACAGGGGGGACTCAGCCCCAGCATTTT.

The rearrangement joins TRBV12-3 or TRBV12-4 to TRBJ1-1, with D possibly TRBD1 on 5 matching bases. This CDR3 comprises 12 residues. V was clipped by 3 bases and J by 8 bases, with 10 bases between them. CDR3 residues: CASSFGGAEAFF. The CDR3 nucleotides are TGTGCCAGCAGTTTTGGCGGGGCAGAAGCTTTCTTT.

In nucleotides, the CDR3 is TGTGCCTGGAGTAAGGGCCAGGGGGAAACGCAGCCCCAGCATTTT. Protein product: CAWSKGQGETQPQHF. The chain couples TRBV30 to TRBJ1-5; 7 bases line up with TRBD1. J lost 7 bases, V lost 2 bases, and 11 bases had no gene match. CDR3 size: 15 residues. Germline CDR1 GTSNPN, CDR2 SVGIG (reference sequence).

The chain carries TRBV24-1 and TRBJ1-5; tentatively, D is TRBD1 (5 bases). The germline CDR1 and CDR2 sequences are KGHDR and SFDVKD. V lost 9 bases and J lost 1, with 9 bases in between. The CDR3 covers 13 residues. The DNA of the CDR3 is TGTGCCACCCAGGACACCAGCAATCAGCCCCAGCATTTT. Encoded protein: CATQDTSNQPQHF.

V usage is TRBV7-9 and J usage is TRBJ1-5; 7 bases line up with TRBD1. The CDR3 loop spans 13 amino acids. Losses at the gene ends were 5 bases for V and 6 bases for J; bases not matched to a gene: 4. The germline CDR1 and CDR2 sequences are SEHNR and FQNEAQ (reference sequence). The chain's CDR3 is CASSPDRIQPQHF. The CDR3 coding sequence is TGTGCCAGCAGCCCGGACAGGATTCAGCCCCAGCATTTT. Supplemented by reference TRBV7-9 and TRBJ1-5, the full variable domain reads DTGVSQNPRHKITKRGQNVTFRCDPISEHNRLYWYRQTLGQGPEFLTYFQNEAQLEKSRLLSDRFSAERPKGSFSTLEIQRTEQGDSAMYLCASSPDRIQPQHFGDGTRLSIL.

The chain couples TRBV29-1 to TRBJ2-7, with a weak D call TRBD2 (6 bases). The germline CDR1 and CDR2 sequences are SQVTM and ANQGSEA. The CDR3 is 10 amino acids. V was trimmed by 7 bases and J by 7 bases, leaving 11 bases between them. In nucleotides, the CDR3 is TGCAGCGACCACCGGGGGGAGCAGTACTTC. Its translation: CSDHRGEQYF.

Concerning this clone itself: The germline gene is not matched at one end of the junction; a read error may be the cause. The V and J genes are TRBV27 and TRBJ2-1, with a possible D match to TRBD2 (6 bases). The CDR3 is 14 residues long. Germline assignment: CDR1 MNHEY and CDR2 SMNVEV (reference sequence). CDR3 region: CASSFQPGADEQFF. DNA of the CDR3: TGTGCAAGCAGTTTCCAGCCGGGAGCGGATGAGCAGTTCTTC.